Described below is a single T cell receptor (beta chain) sequence and its context. Its antigen is currently unknown. Run at survey level, the immunoSEQ assay was version v3.0. The repertoire was sequenced with immunoSEQ multiplex PCR; TCRdb's copy has only in-frame clones and lacks some. The sample consists of fewer than 30,000 clones, approximately 88% of them appearing once. The germline V gene has CDR1 SGHDN and CDR2 FVKESK. V gave up 4 bases and J gave up 4 bases; unmatched junction bases: 7. The CDR3 sequence is 17 residues long. This entry is derived from a study of long-term antiretroviral therapy in people with HIV. Study-level points and caveats: The range of CDR3 lengths in HIV repertoires proved narrower than that found in controls.

V usage is TRBV14 and J usage is TRBJ2-1; 13 bases line up with TRBD2. Sequenced here: unsorted PBMCs, sampled 1.8 years before starting antiretroviral therapy. This TCR came from a man in his forties or fifties with HIV. Written as DNA, the CDR3 is TGTGCCAGCAGCCGTACTAGCGGGGGGGCGAAGTACAATGAGCAGTTCTTC. Encoded protein: CASSRTSGGAKYNEQFF. The full variable domain, rest sourced from reference TRBV14 and TRBJ2-1, is EAGVTQFPSHSVIEKGQTVTLRCDPISGHDNLYWYRRVMGKEIKFLLHFVKESKQDESGMPNNRFLAERTGGTYSTLKVQPAELEDSGVYFCASSRTSGGAKYNEQFFGPGTRLTVL.